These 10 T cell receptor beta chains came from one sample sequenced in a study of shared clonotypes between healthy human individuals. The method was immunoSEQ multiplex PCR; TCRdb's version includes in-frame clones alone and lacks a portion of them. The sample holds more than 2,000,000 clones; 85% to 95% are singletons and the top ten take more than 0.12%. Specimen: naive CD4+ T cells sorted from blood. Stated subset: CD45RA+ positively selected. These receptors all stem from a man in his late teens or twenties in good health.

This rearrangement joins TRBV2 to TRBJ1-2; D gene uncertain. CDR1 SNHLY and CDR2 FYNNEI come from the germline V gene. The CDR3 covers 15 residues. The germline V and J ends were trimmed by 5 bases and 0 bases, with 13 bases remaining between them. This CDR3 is CASSLHDISNYGYTF. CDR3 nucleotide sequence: TGTGCCAGCAGTCTCCACGACATATCTAACTATGGCTACACCTTC.

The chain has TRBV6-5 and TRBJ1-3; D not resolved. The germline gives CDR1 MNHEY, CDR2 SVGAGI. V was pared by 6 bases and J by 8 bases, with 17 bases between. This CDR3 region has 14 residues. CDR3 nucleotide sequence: TGTGCCAGCAGCCTCGTCGCCCCCGGGGACACCATATATTTT. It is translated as CASSLVAPGDTIYF.

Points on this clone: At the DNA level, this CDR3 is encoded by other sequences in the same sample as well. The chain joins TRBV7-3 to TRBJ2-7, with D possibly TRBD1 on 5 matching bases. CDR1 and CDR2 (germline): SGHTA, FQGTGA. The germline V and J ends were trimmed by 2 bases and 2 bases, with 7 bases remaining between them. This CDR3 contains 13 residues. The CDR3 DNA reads TGTGCCAGCAGCTTAGACAGAACCTACGAGCAGTACTTC. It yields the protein CASSLDRTYEQYF. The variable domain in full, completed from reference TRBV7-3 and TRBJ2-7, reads GAGVSQTPSNKVTEKGKYVELRCDPISGHTALYWYRQSLGQGPEFLIYFQGTGAADDSGLPNDRFFAVRPEGSVSTLKIQRTERGDSAVYLCASSLDRTYEQYFGPGTRLTVT.

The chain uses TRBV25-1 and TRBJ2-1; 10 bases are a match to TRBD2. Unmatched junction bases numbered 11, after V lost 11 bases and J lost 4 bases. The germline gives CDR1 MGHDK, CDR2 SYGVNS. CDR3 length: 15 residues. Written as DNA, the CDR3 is TGTGCCTCACAGAGCGGGAGGGCCGATTACAATGAGCAGTTCTTC. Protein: CASQSGRADYNEQFF.

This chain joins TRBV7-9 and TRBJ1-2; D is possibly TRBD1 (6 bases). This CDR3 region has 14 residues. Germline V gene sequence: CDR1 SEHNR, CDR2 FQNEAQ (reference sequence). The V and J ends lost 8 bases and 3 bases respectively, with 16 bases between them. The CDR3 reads CASARSGGDYGYTF. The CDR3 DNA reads TGTGCCAGCGCTCGGAGTGGGGGCGACTATGGCTACACCTTC.

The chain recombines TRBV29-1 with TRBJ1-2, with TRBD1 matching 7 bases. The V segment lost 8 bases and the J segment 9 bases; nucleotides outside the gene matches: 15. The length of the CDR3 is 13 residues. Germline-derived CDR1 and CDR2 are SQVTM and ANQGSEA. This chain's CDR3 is CSTSRTGEPRYTF. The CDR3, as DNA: TGCAGCACGAGTCGGACAGGCGAGCCTCGCTACACCTTC. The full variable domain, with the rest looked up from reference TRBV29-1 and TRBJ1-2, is SAVISQKPSRDICQRGTSLTIQCQVDSQVTMMFWYRQQPGQSLTLIATANQGSEATYESGFVIDKFPISRPNLTFSTLTVSNMSPEDSSIYLCSTSRTGEPRYTFGSGTRLTVV.

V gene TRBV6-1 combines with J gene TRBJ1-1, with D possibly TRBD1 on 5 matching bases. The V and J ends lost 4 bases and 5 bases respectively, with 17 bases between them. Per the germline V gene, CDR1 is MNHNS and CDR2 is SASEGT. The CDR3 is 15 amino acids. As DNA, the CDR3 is TGTGCCAGCAGTGCCCCGGGACTTCCGGGAACTGAAGCTTTCTTT. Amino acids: CASSAPGLPGTEAFF.

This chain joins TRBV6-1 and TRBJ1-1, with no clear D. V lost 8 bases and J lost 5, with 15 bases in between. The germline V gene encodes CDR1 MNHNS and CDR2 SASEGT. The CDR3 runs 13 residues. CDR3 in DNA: TGTGCCAGCGGACGGACGGGTGGGACTGAAGCTTTCTTT. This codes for CASGRTGGTEAFF.

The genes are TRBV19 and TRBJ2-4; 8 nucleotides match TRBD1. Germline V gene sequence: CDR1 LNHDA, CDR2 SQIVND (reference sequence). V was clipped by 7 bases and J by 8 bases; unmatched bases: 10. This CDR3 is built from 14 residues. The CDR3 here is CASTDTGGPDIQYF. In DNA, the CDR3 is TGTGCCAGTACCGATACAGGGGGGCCGGACATTCAGTACTTC.

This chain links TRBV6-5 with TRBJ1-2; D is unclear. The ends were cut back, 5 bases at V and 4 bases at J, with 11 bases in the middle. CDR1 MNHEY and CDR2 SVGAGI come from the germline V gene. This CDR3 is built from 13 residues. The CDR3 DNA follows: TGTGCCAGCAGTCTGGACGGCTTCTATGGCTACACCTTC. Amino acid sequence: CASSLDGFYGYTF.